Following are 16 T cell receptor beta chains from one sample sequenced in a study of identical twins (dated by TCRdb to 2015 to 2016). Library construction relied on 5' RACE. Sequenced on an Illumina HiSeq 2000. Using fastp at Q25 and MiXCR, TCRdb reprocessed the public reads and kept productive beta chains. Each CDR3 protein gets just one entry, which takes the most common genes and DNA from the rows behind it. In all, the sample holds a few hundred thousand distinct CDR3 sequences, and under 9% of those were seen once. Over 2% of the sample lies in the top ten. The sample also formed part of further work on yellow fever vaccine responses in identical twins.

Sequencing was done on a sample of memory (CD45RO+) T cells sorted from blood. The sample's cell subset or site, from its label and the paper: CD45RO+ enriched T cells. The receptors originated from a woman younger than 30 in good health.

V gene TRBV27 combines with J gene TRBJ2-2; TRBD2 might be the D (5 bases). The germline V and J ends were trimmed by 8 bases and 2 bases, with 9 bases remaining between them. The germline V gene has CDR1 MNHEY and CDR2 SMNVEV (reference sequence). CDR3 size: 13 residues. The chain's CDR3 is CASLDFNTGELFF. CDR3 sequence (DNA): TGTGCCAGCTTGGACTTTAACACCGGGGAGCTGTTTTTT.

This clonotype was seen ten or more times. The chain recombines TRBV27 with TRBJ1-6; 7 positions agree with TRBD1. The CDR3 runs 16 residues. The V segment lost 8 bases and the J segment 6 bases; nucleotides outside the gene matches: 13. Germline V CDR1 and CDR2: MNHEY, SMNVEV (reference sequence). The DNA of the CDR3 is TGTGCCAGCCGAAAAACCGGGACAGTCGGTAATTCACCCCTCCACTTT. Its protein product is CASRKTGTVGNSPLHF.

The chain has TRBV7-2 and TRBJ1-2; 8 positions agree with TRBD1. Trimming at V came to 6 bases and at J to 1 base, leaving 7 bases not matched to a gene. Germline CDR1 SGHTA, CDR2 FQGNSA. The CDR3 length is 15 residues. This chain's CDR3 is CASSLGQGYNYGYTF. CDR3 in DNA: TGTGCCAGCAGTCTTGGACAGGGCTATAACTATGGCTACACCTTC.

The sample holds many counts of this clonotype. The J gene is TRBJ1-2, the V gene TRBV10-3; a weak D match, TRBD1 (5 bases). The CDR3 has 13 residues. V lost 2 bases to trimming and J lost 4 bases, with 8 bases between them. Germline V gives CDR1 ENHRY, CDR2 SYGVKD. In DNA form, the CDR3 reads TGTGCCATCAGTGAGCAGGGTAGCTATGGCTACACCTTC. Its protein is CAISEQGSYGYTF.

This clonotype was recorded a few times. This sequence joins TRBV27 and TRBJ1-1; D may be TRBD1 (6 bases). The ends were cut back, 5 bases at V and 5 bases at J, with 15 bases in the middle. The CDR3 runs 14 residues. CDR1 is MNHEY and CDR2 is SMNVEV in the germline V gene (reference sequence). The CDR3 nucleotides are TGTGCCAGCAGTACCGGAGGGGGGGGGACTGAAGCTTTCTTT. It specifies CASSTGGGGTEAFF.

There are a few counts of this clonotype. This chain uses TRBV19 with TRBJ2-3; the match to TRBD2 covers 9 bases. Germline trimming cut 4 bases from V and 6 bases from J; bases unmatched to any gene: 8. The germline gives CDR1 LNHDA, CDR2 SQIVND (reference sequence). CDR3 length: 15 amino acids. CDR3 in amino acids: CASSKIAGVSDTQYF. The CDR3 region has the DNA TGTGCCAGTAGTAAGATAGCGGGAGTTTCGGATACGCAGTATTTT.

The chain combines TRBV15 with TRBJ2-7; TRBD1 agrees at 9 bases. The length of the CDR3 is 16 residues. Germline-derived CDR1 and CDR2 are LNHNV and YYDKDF (reference sequence). V dropped 5 bases and J dropped 2; count of bases not matched to a gene: 10. The CDR3 DNA reads as TGTGCCACCAGCCCTCAGCCGGGACAGGGAGCCTACGAGCAGTACTTC. Its protein product is CATSPQPGQGAYEQYF.

This clonotype was observed a handful of times. The CDR3 DNA reads TGCAGGCTCAGAGCGGGGGTTTCTGAAGCTTTCTTT. It encodes CRLRAGVSEAFF. J is TRBJ1-1 and V is TRBV20-1; D perhaps matches TRBD1 (5 bases). This CDR3 is built from 12 residues. Germline V lookup: CDR1 DFQATT, CDR2 SNEGSKA (reference sequence).

This clonotype occurred many times. The rearrangement uses TRBV12-3 or TRBV12-4 and TRBJ2-5, with 13 nucleotides matching TRBD2. This CDR3 region has 16 residues. Trimming removed 6 bases from V and 2 bases from J; junction bases left unmatched: 6. The CDR3 nucleotides are TGTGCCAGCAGCCCCTGGACTAGCGGGAGTCAAGAGACCCAGTACTTC. This translates into CASSPWTSGSQETQYF.

A few counts support this clonotype. The CDR3 DNA sequence: TGCAGTGCTAGAGGGTCCGGACATTTGAACACTGAAGCTTTCTTT. Its translation is CSARGSGHLNTEAFF. V and J are TRBV20-1 and TRBJ1-1; D perhaps matches TRBD1 (5 bases). CDR1 DFQATT and CDR2 SNEGSKA come from the germline V gene (reference sequence). The V gene lost 1 base and the J gene lost 0 bases, with 12 bases spanning the gap. This CDR3 is built from 15 residues.

This clonotype showed up many times. The rearrangement joins TRBV27 to TRBJ2-4; 7 bases agree with TRBD1. CDR3 length: 15 residues. V shed 3 bases, J shed 4 bases, and the junction held 6 bases outside the gene matches. Germline values: CDR1 MNHEY, CDR2 SMNVEV (reference sequence). CDR3 DNA sequence: TGTGCCAGCAGTTTTCTACGGGACAGAAAAAACATTCAGTACTTC. Translated, it gives CASSFLRDRKNIQYF.

This clonotype has more than one count but fewer than ten. The chain carries TRBV14 and TRBJ1-2, with D hard to call. The CDR3 has 12 residues. Germline CDR1 and CDR2: SGHDN and FVKESK. With 4 bases removed from V and 8 bases from J, the gap between germline ends came to 11 bases. The CDR3, as DNA: TGTGCCAGCAGCCTCCAGAACGGAGGCTACACCTTC. Translation gives CASSLQNGGYTF.

This clonotype was seen a handful of times. The genes are TRBV6-5 and TRBJ2-7, with D perhaps TRBD1 or TRBD2 (6 bases each). V gave up 1 base and J gave up 2 bases, with 12 bases separating them. Germline V gene sequence: CDR1 MNHEY, CDR2 SVGAGI. CDR3 length: 15 residues. CDR3 amino acids: CASSYYEGGAYEQYF. DNA of the CDR3: TGTGCCAGCAGTTACTACGAGGGGGGAGCCTACGAGCAGTACTTC.

This clonotype was recorded many times. The CDR3 region is CSASRYNEQFF. Here the CDR3 DNA reads TGCAGTGCAAGCCGTTACAATGAGCAGTTCTTC. The genes are TRBV20-1 and TRBJ2-1; D gene ambiguous. The CDR3 is made up of 11 amino acids. The germline V gene encodes CDR1 DFQATT and CDR2 SNEGSKA (reference sequence). Trimming cost V 6 bases and J 4 bases, with 7 bases left between them.

The table lists this clonotype with many counts. The chain has TRBV10-3 and TRBJ2-1; D gene uncertain. The V gene lost 5 bases and the J gene lost 5 bases, with 13 bases spanning the gap. This CDR3 contains 14 residues. CDR1 is ENHRY, CDR2 SYGVKD, per germline. Written as DNA, the CDR3 is TGTGCCATCAGTCGGGTTGAAGGAGACAATGAGCAGTTCTTC. Its translation: CAISRVEGDNEQFF.

This clonotype was detected a few times. The rearrangement links TRBV28 to TRBJ2-7, with D maybe TRBD2 (7 bases). The CDR3 has 15 amino acids. Trimming removed 0 bases from V and 0 bases from J, with 9 bases in between. CDR1 is MDHEN and CDR2 is SYDVKM in the germline V gene. The CDR3 bases are TGTGCCAGCAGTTTATGGCGGGGGCTCTCCTACGAGCAGTACGTC. This gives the protein CASSLWRGLSYEQYV.